The clone carrying this T cell receptor (beta chain) was seen ten or more times. TCRdb processed the 5' RACE reads anew with MiXCR; each CDR3 protein has one entry. The table has some 260,000 distinct CDR3 sequences, roughly 5% seen once. Germline V gene lookup returns CDR1 ENHRY and CDR2 SYGVKD. V dropped 6 bases and J dropped 1; count of bases not matched to a gene: 12. This CDR3 spans 16 amino acids. The data belong to a study of T cells after yellow fever vaccination. The J gene is TRBJ2-7, the V gene TRBV10-3, with TRBD1 matching over 7 bases. Sequences were derived from CD4+ T cells sorted from PBMCs, sampled on the day of the yellow fever booster vaccination. The clonotype comes from a man in his late teens or twenties who received the YFV17D yellow fever vaccine. In DNA, the CDR3 is TGTGCCATCAGCTTTCCCGGGACAGTGGGATCCTACGAGCAGTACTTC. Translation gives CAISFPGTVGSYEQYF.